Presented here are 32 T cell receptor beta chains from one specimen sequenced in a study of T cell responses to AZD1222 COVID-19 vaccine. Libraries were prepared by immunoSEQ multiplex PCR; TCRdb keeps only in-frame clonotypes and omits some of them. Here the sample spans over 60,000 clones, roughly 84% being singletons. Source: peripheral blood, taken on day 0 of AZD1222 vaccination. These receptors came from an adult in good health.

The chain is built from TRBV6-5 and TRBJ1-1; unclear D gene. Trimming pared 8 bases from V and 2 bases from J, leaving 15 bases between. The CDR3 is made up of 14 amino acids. The V gene's germline CDR1 is MNHEY and CDR2 SVGAGI. Here the CDR3 reads CASRWTAGNTEAFF. Written as DNA, the CDR3 is TGTGCCAGCCGCTGGACGGCGGGCAACACTGAAGCTTTCTTT.

This clone occurred once. The chain uses TRBV5-5 and TRBJ1-3; D ambiguous. From germline, CDR1 is SGHKS and CDR2 YYEKEE (reference sequence). The CDR3 consists of 14 residues. The V gene lost 1 base and the J gene lost 4 bases, with 9 bases spanning the gap. In nucleotides, the CDR3 is TGTGCCAGCAGCTTGAGCCCCAGGGGAAACACCATATATTTT. It yields the protein CASSLSPRGNTIYF.

The chain uses TRBV6-5 and TRBJ1-1; 8 bases agree with TRBD1. Trimming cost V 6 bases and J 5 bases; bases outside gene matches: 8. CDR3 length: 14 residues. In germline, CDR1 is MNHEY, CDR2 SVGAGI. The CDR3 sequence: CASRAGQGATEAFF. The CDR3 nucleotides read TGTGCCAGCAGGGCCGGGCAGGGGGCAACTGAAGCTTTCTTT.

V is TRBV7-9 and J is TRBJ1-1; D unresolved. CDR1 is SEHNR, CDR2 FQNEAQ, per germline (reference sequence). V was shortened by 5 bases and J by 0 bases, with 13 bases between the two germline ends. This CDR3 is 15 amino acids long. CDR3 amino acids: CASSPPGGMNTEAFF. The CDR3 DNA reads TGTGCCAGCAGCCCCCCGGGCGGTATGAACACTGAAGCTTTCTTT.

The chain uses TRBV4-1 and TRBJ2-7; TRBD1 agrees at 9 bases. The CDR3 extends over 16 amino acids. J gave up 3 bases and V 1 base, and 7 bases lay outside the gene matches. Germline V CDR1 and CDR2: MGHRA, YSYEKL. The CDR3 DNA reads TGCGCCAGCAGCCAAGGACTTACAGGGGGCGGCTACGAGCAGTACTTC. Translated: CASSQGLTGGGYEQYF.

The genes are TRBV30 and TRBJ1-1; D call uncertain. The germline gives CDR1 GTSNPN, CDR2 SVGIG (reference sequence). CDR3 length equals 13 residues. V lost 1 base and J lost 11, with 17 bases in between. CDR3 protein: CAWSGLAGSNAFF. CDR3 coding DNA: TGTGCCTGGAGTGGTCTGGCGGGGAGTAACGCTTTCTTT. Complete variable domain (other parts from reference TRBV30 and TRBJ1-1): SQTIHQWPATLVQPVGSPLSLECTVEGTSNPNLYWYRQAAGRGLQLLFYSVGIGQISSEVPQNLSASRPQDRQFILSSKKLLLSDSGFYLCAWSGLAGSNAFFGQGTRLTVV.

The genes are TRBV7-6 and TRBJ1-1; 10 nucleotides align to TRBD1. The CDR3 is made up of 15 amino acids. J lost 6 bases, V lost 1 base, and 5 bases had no gene match. Germline V gene data show CDR1 as SGHVS and CDR2 as FNYEAQ. The CDR3 loop reads CASSLGQGAFAEAFF. For the CDR3, the DNA is TGTGCCAGCAGCTTAGGACAGGGGGCGTTTGCTGAAGCTTTCTTT.

The chain uses TRBV7-3 and TRBJ2-7; no clear D. The CDR3 contains 12 residues. Deletions cut 5 bases from V and 7 bases from J, with 12 bases between. Germline lookup yields CDR1 SGHTA and CDR2 FQGTGA. This chain's CDR3 is CASSPSFGEQYF. CDR3 in DNA: TGTGCCAGCAGCCCATCATTCGGGGAGCAGTACTTC.

V and J are TRBV30 and TRBJ1-3, with D unclear. CDR1 GTSNPN and CDR2 SVGIG come from the germline V gene (reference sequence). The CDR3 runs 14 residues. V was pared by 0 bases and J by 0 bases, with 6 bases between. CDR3 amino acids: CAWSVDDSGNTIYF. The CDR3 DNA is TGTGCCTGGAGTGTAGATGACTCTGGAAACACCATATATTTT. The full variable domain, rest sourced from reference TRBV30 and TRBJ1-3, is SQTIHQWPATLVQPVGSPLSLECTVEGTSNPNLYWYRQAAGRGLQLLFYSVGIGQISSEVPQNLSASRPQDRQFILSSKKLLLSDSGFYLCAWSVDDSGNTIYFGEGSWLTVV.

This clone appeared a few times. The genes are TRBV20-1 and TRBJ2-5; a weak D match, TRBD2 (5 bases). There are 11 residues in the CDR3. Germline CDR1 DFQATT, CDR2 SNEGSKA (reference sequence). Trimming cost V 6 bases and J 5 bases, with 10 bases left between them. The CDR3 nucleotides are TGCAGTGCCTGGAGAGGGGAGACCCAGTACTTC. Amino acid sequence: CSAWRGETQYF.

This chain connects TRBV6-5 to TRBJ1-1; D not resolved. The CDR3 runs to 13 residues. Trimming stripped 5 bases from V and 1 base from J, with 8 bases between. CDR1 and CDR2 from the germline V gene are MNHEY and SVGAGI. The CDR3, as DNA: TGTGCCAGCAGTCCCCCGCAGAACACTGAAGCTTTCTTT. Translated: CASSPPQNTEAFF.

CDR3 loop: CASSEEVGTEAFF. In DNA, the CDR3 is TGTGCCAGCAGTGAAGAGGTTGGAACTGAAGCTTTCTTT. The V gene is TRBV2, the J gene TRBJ1-1, with D unclear. From germline, CDR1 is SNHLY and CDR2 FYNNEI. The V and J ends lost 1 base and 5 bases respectively, with 8 bases between them. The CDR3 is made up of 13 amino acids.

V gene TRBV7-9 combines with J gene TRBJ1-1, with D unclear. CDR3 length: 16 amino acids. Trimming stripped 3 bases from V and 2 bases from J, with 16 bases between. Germline V gene data show CDR1 as SEHNR and CDR2 as FQNEAQ (reference sequence). CDR3 residues: CASSFPRGQTNTEAFF. The CDR3 bases are TGTGCCAGCAGCTTCCCCCGGGGTCAGACCAACACTGAAGCTTTCTTT.

The CDR3 is CAGQIGGGKGYTF. CDR3 nucleotides: TGTGCCGGCCAAATCGGGGGAGGCAAGGGCTACACCTTC. This chain joins TRBV6-5 and TRBJ1-2; maybe TRBD1 (5 bases). This CDR3 has 13 amino acids. Germline V CDR1 and CDR2: MNHEY, SVGAGI. V was trimmed by 11 bases and J by 8 bases, leaving 21 bases between them.

This chain uses TRBV2 with TRBJ2-7; the D is unclear. With 7 bases removed from V and 9 bases from J, the gap between germline ends came to 19 bases. The CDR3 is 13 residues long. The germline gives CDR1 SNHLY, CDR2 FYNNEI. In DNA form, the CDR3 reads TGTGCCAGCAATCCACCACATCGGTCGGGGCAGTACTTC. Translated: CASNPPHRSGQYF. Together with reference TRBV2 and TRBJ2-7, the CDR3 gives the full variable domain: EPEVTQTPSHQVTQMGQEVILRCVPISNHLYFYWYRQILGQKVEFLVSFYNNEISEKSEIFDDQFSVERPDGSNFTLKIRSTKLEDSAMYFCASNPPHRSGQYFGPGTRLTVT.

The CDR3 spells CSASFSISLGGYTF. The CDR3, as DNA: TGCAGTGCTAGTTTTTCGATATCTCTGGGGGGCTACACCTTC. V gene TRBV20-1 combines with J gene TRBJ1-2; D not certain. Deletions cut 3 bases from V and 8 bases from J, with 19 bases between. The CDR3 covers 14 residues. Germline lookup yields CDR1 DFQATT and CDR2 SNEGSKA (reference sequence).

The chain's CDR3 is CASSQGTFYGYTF. The CDR3 DNA reads as TGCGCCAGCAGCCAAGGAACCTTCTATGGCTACACCTTC. The genes are TRBV4-1 and TRBJ1-2; D gene uncertain. CDR1 and CDR2 (germline): MGHRA, YSYEKL. The length of the CDR3 is 13 residues. Trimming left V 1 base short and J 4 bases short, with 7 bases between.

This clone was counted between two and nine times. This chain joins TRBV25-1 and TRBJ1-2, with no clear D. CDR1 and CDR2 (germline): MGHDK, SYGVNS. V was cut by 4 bases and J by 8 bases, with 11 bases left in between. The CDR3 extends over 12 amino acids. The CDR3 bases are TGTGCCAGCAGTGTTACCCTCACGGGCTACACCTTC. Translated, it gives CASSVTLTGYTF.

The chain recombines TRBV6-1 with TRBJ1-1; the D gene is possibly TRBD1 (6 bases). Germline-derived CDR1 and CDR2 are MNHNS and SASEGT. Trimming pared 2 bases from V and 8 bases from J, leaving 6 bases between. This CDR3 spans 11 amino acids. CDR3 nucleotide sequence: TGTGCCAGCAGTGAACAGGGGGAAGCTTTCTTT. The encoded protein is CASSEQGEAFF.

This chain's CDR3 is CASSLDRASGATYEQYF. CDR3 coding DNA: TGTGCCAGCAGCTTAGATCGAGCTAGCGGGGCAACCTACGAGCAGTACTTC. The chain uses TRBV11-2 and TRBJ2-7; 9 bases line up with TRBD2. The CDR3 has 17 amino acids. With V trimmed by 0 bases and J by 2 bases, 8 bases remained unmatched. Germline V gene data show CDR1 as SGHAT and CDR2 as FQNNGV.

V usage is TRBV7-2 and J usage is TRBJ2-3; D may be TRBD1 or TRBD2 (7 bases each). CDR1 and CDR2 from the germline V gene are SGHTA and FQGNSA. V lost 6 bases and J lost 9, with 22 bases in between. CDR3 length equals 15 residues. CDR3 sequence: CASRQTLGTAGTQYF. The CDR3 DNA follows: TGTGCCAGCAGACAAACCCTCGGGACAGCGGGGACGCAGTATTTT.

The chain combines TRBV9 with TRBJ2-2, with TRBD2 matching over 9 bases. CDR3 size: 16 residues. Looked up from germline, CDR1 is SGDLS and CDR2 is YYNGEE. The V gene end was trimmed by 4 bases and the J gene end by 4 bases; junction bases not matched to a gene: 8. The CDR3 spells CASSPRGGFVTGELFF. CDR3 DNA: TGTGCCAGCAGCCCGCGGGGGGGCTTCGTCACCGGGGAGCTGTTTTTT.

In DNA form, the CDR3 reads TGTGCCAGCAGCTTGAAACGGAGCGTTGGCGGGGAGCTGTTTTTT. The encoded protein is CASSLKRSVGGELFF. The chain is built from TRBV5-4 and TRBJ2-2; D is ambiguous. V gave up 1 base and J gave up 7 bases, with 14 bases separating them. Germline V lookup: CDR1 SGHNT, CDR2 YYREEE (reference sequence). CDR3 length: 15 residues.

J is TRBJ1-2 and V is TRBV5-4, with 7 bases identical to TRBD1. Germline CDR1 SGHNT, CDR2 YYREEE (reference sequence). The length of the CDR3 is 14 residues. The ends lost 0 bases at V and 5 bases at J; junction bases unmatched: 4. CDR3 DNA sequence: TGTGCCAGCAGCTTGGAACAGGGGCAGTATGGCTACACCTTC. It encodes CASSLEQGQYGYTF. Full variable domain (rest looked up from reference TRBV5-4 and TRBJ1-2): ETGVTQSPTHLIKTRGQQVTLRCSSQSGHNTVSWYQQALGQGPQFIFQYYREEENGRGNFPPRFSGLQFPNYSSELNVNALELDDSALYLCASSLEQGQYGYTFGSGTRLTVV.

This clone appeared once. The chain carries TRBV7-2 and TRBJ2-2; no firm D call. Germline CDR1 SGHTA, CDR2 FQGNSA. The CDR3 spans 16 residues. The V end was cut by 2 bases, the J end by 1 base, with 11 bases between. The DNA for the CDR3 is TGTGCCAGCAGCTTAACCCGGCTGGGGAACACCGGGGAGCTGTTTTTT. Amino acids: CASSLTRLGNTGELFF.

The V and J genes are TRBV6-1 and TRBJ2-3; D gene unclear. Germline-derived CDR1 and CDR2 are MNHNS and SASEGT. The CDR3 runs to 16 residues. V was clipped by 1 base and J by 4 bases, with 15 bases between them. This chain's CDR3 is CASSEGGSRRSDTQYF. The DNA for the CDR3 is TGTGCCAGCAGTGAAGGTGGCAGCCGAAGGTCAGATACGCAGTATTTT.

The chain joins TRBV5-4 to TRBJ2-5; TRBD2 is a possible D gene (6 bases). Germline V gene sequence: CDR1 SGHNT, CDR2 YYREEE (reference sequence). V dropped 1 base and J dropped 7 bases, with 17 bases sitting between them. This CDR3 has 15 residues. The CDR3 nucleotides are TGTGCCAGCAGCTTGAGTGTGGGGGGAGGTGGGACCCAGTACTTC. Its translation is CASSLSVGGGGTQYF.

The chain combines TRBV7-2 with TRBJ2-1, with 11 bases matching TRBD2. Per germline, CDR1 SGHTA and CDR2 FQGNSA. V shed 4 bases and J 10 bases; nucleotides not matched to a gene: 6. CDR3 length: 14 residues. CDR3 sequence (DNA): TGTGCCAGCAGCTCCCAGAGACTAGCGGGGGAGCAGTTCTTC. This encodes CASSSQRLAGEQFF. Using reference TRBV7-2 and TRBJ2-1 for the parts outside the CDR3, the full variable domain is GAGVSQSPSNKVTEKGKDVELRCDPISGHTALYWYRQSLGQGLEFLIYFQGNSAPDKSGLPSDRFSAERTGGSVSTLTIQRTQQEDSAVYLCASSSQRLAGEQFFGPGTRLTVL.

The CDR3 protein is CASSVVGLSTDTQYF. CDR3 coding DNA: TGTGCCAGCAGCGTAGTAGGGTTAAGCACAGATACGCAGTATTTT. This chain connects TRBV9 to TRBJ2-3, with no clear D. The V gene's germline CDR1 is SGDLS and CDR2 YYNGEE. V lost 0 bases to trimming and J lost 0 bases, with 8 bases between them. The CDR3 consists of 15 residues.

The table lists this clone with a count of one. The J gene is TRBJ1-3, the V gene TRBV7-9; 7 bases are a match to TRBD1. Germline V CDR1 and CDR2: SEHNR, FQNEAQ (reference sequence). The V and J ends lost 3 bases and 0 bases, in that order; junction bases with no gene match: 8. The CDR3 sequence is 17 residues long. CDR3 nucleotide sequence: TGTGCCAGCAGCTTCGGGACAGCTCGCCTCTCTGGAAACACCATATATTTT. As protein: CASSFGTARLSGNTIYF.

The chain recombines TRBV29-1 with TRBJ1-1; no clear D gene. V was clipped by 5 bases and J by 11 bases, with 18 bases between them. The length of the CDR3 is 12 residues. The germline V gene encodes CDR1 SQVTM and CDR2 ANQGSEA. The CDR3 is CSVWVPGMVAFF. The CDR3 bases are TGCAGCGTTTGGGTTCCGGGGATGGTTGCTTTCTTT.

This chain links TRBV12-5 with TRBJ2-1; TRBD2 agrees at 10 bases. Per germline, CDR1 LGHNT and CDR2 FRNRAP. The junction had 8 bases not matched to a gene; V was cut back by 4 bases and J by 5 bases. This CDR3 comprises 16 residues. CDR3 coding DNA: TGTGCTAGTGGTTCCCGGACTAGCGGACCCCACAATGAGCAGTTCTTC. Encoded protein: CASGSRTSGPHNEQFF. Filled out from reference TRBV12-5 and TRBJ2-1, the complete variable domain reads DARVTQTPRHKVTEMGQEVTMRCQPILGHNTVFWYRQTMMQGLELLAYFRNRAPLDDSGMPKDRFSAEMPDATLATLKIQPSEPRDSAVYFCASGSRTSGPHNEQFFGPGTRLTVL.